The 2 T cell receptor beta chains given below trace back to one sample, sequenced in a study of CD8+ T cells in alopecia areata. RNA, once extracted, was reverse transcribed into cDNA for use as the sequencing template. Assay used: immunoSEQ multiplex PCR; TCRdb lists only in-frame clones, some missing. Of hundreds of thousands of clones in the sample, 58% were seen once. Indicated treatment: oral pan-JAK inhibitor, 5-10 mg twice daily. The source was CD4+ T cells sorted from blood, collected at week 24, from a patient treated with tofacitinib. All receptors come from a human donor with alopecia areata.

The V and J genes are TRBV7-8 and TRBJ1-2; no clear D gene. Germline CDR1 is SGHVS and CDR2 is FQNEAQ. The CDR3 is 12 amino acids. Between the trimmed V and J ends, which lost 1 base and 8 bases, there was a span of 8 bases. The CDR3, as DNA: TGTGCCAGCAGCTTAGGGGTTGAAGGCTACACCTTC. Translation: CASSLGVEGYTF. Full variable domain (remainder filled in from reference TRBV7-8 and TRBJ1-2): GAGVSQSPRYKVAKRGQDVALRCDPISGHVSLFWYQQALGQGPEFLTYFQNEAQLDKSGLPSDRFFAERPEGSVSTLKIQRTQQEDSAVYLCASSLGVEGYTFGSGTRLTVV.

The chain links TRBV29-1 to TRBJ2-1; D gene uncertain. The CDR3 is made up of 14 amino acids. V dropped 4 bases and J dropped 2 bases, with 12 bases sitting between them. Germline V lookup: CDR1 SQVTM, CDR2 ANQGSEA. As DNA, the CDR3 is TGCAGCGTTGGGCGGAAGTTAACCTACAATGAGCAGTTCTTC. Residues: CSVGRKLTYNEQFF.